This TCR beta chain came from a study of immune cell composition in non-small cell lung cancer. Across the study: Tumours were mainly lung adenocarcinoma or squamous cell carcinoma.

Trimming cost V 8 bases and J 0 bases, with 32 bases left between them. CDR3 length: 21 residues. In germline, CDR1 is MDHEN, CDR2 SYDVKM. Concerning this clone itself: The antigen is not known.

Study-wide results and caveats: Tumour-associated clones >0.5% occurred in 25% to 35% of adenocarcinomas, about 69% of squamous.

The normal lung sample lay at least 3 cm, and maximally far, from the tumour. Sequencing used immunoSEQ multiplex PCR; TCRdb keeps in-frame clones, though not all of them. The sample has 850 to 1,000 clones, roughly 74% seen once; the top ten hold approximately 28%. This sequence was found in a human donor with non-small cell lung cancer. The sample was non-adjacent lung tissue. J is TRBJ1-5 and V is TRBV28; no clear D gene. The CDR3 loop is CASGLTRTGGTIKNSNQPQHF. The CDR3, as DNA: TGTGCCAGCGGCCTGACCCGGACGGGAGGAACGATAAAAAATAGCAATCAGCCCCAGCATTTT.